This TCR beta chain was found in a study of cytomegalovirus exposure and HLA in healthy donors. Study results and caveats: Highly shared variants forming one cluster were likely a sequencing artifact. A missense variant in DCLRE1C was later tied to TCR beta V- and J-gene trimming.

Although they were nominally healthy when sampled, donors likely had unrecorded immune exposures. The study ran its PCR with 60 Vbeta and 13 Jbeta primers. Measured with immunoSEQ multiplex PCR; TCRdb has only the in-frame clones, and not every one. This sample has around 150,000 clones; 65% to 90% occur once, and the top ten carry approximately 2%. This clone has more than one count but fewer than ten. Its antigen is not known. Looked up from germline, CDR1 is MNHEY and CDR2 is SVGAGI. The V gene lost 4 bases and the J gene lost 1 base, with 13 bases spanning the gap. The CDR3 contains 15 residues. This rearrangement joins TRBV6-5 to TRBJ1-1, with D possibly TRBD1 on 6 matching bases. This receptor was identified in a woman younger than 30 in good health and CMV-seronegative. The specimen was PBMCs. The CDR3 DNA follows: TGTGCCAGCAGTTTACTCGGGGGGGCGAACACTGAAGCTTTCTTT. Its translation: CASSLLGGANTEAFF.